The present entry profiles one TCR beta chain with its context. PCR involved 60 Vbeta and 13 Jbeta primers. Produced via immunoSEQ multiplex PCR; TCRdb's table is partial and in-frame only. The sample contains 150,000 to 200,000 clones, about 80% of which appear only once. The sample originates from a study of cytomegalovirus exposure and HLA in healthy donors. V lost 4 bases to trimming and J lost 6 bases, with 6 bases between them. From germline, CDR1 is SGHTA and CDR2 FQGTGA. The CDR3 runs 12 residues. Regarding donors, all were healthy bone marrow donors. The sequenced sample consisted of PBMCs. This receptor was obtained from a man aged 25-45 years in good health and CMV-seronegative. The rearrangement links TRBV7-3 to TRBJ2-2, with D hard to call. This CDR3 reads CASSSPPGELFF. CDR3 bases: TGTGCCAGCAGCTCTCCCCCCGGGGAGCTGTTTTTT.